Listed below are T cell receptor beta chains from one sample, sequenced in a study of shared clonotypes between healthy human individuals. The protocol was immunoSEQ multiplex PCR, while the TCRdb copy is restricted to in-frame clones and leaves out a portion. The sample carries about 600,000 clones, around 76% recorded once. The source material was PBMCs. These receptor sequences come from a woman aged 40 to 50 in good health. Some clones in this sample may be carry-over from other donors' samples. The CDR3 runs from the conserved cysteine through the conserved F or W. A D gene is named only where the DNA matches it firmly. Only some rows state a clone size, as once, few, many or a class for expanded clones.

D: TRBD2; J: TRBJ2-7; V: TRBV2; size: few; CDR3: CASSEQGTSGYEQYF; DNA: TGTGCCAGCAGTGAACAAGGGACTAGCGGATACGAGCAGTACTTC
D: TRBD1; J: TRBJ2-1; V: TRBV11-3; size: NA; CDR3: CASSLGQVYNEQFF; DNA: TGTGCCAGCAGCTTGGGACAGGTATACAATGAGCAGTTCTTC
D: NA; J: TRBJ2-1; V: TRBV2; size: few; CDR3: CASSYTGSGEQFF; DNA: TGTGCCAGCAGTTATACAGGGTCGGGTGAGCAGTTCTTC
D: NA; J: TRBJ2-7; V: TRBV5-1; size: once; CDR3: CASSLWGSDEQYF; DNA: TGCGCCAGCAGCTTGTGGGGTAGCGACGAGCAGTACTTC
D: TRBD1; J: TRBJ1-5; V: TRBV7-2; size: few; CDR3: CASSSAIGQGDNQPQHF; DNA: TGTGCCAGCAGCTCCGCAATCGGACAGGGGGACAATCAGCCCCAGCATTTT
D: NA; J: TRBJ1-4; V: TRBV11-2; size: NA; CDR3: CASSDTLGDEKLFF; DNA: TGTGCCAGCAGCGATACTTTAGGGGACGAAAAACTGTTTTTT
D: NA; J: TRBJ2-2; V: TRBV5-6; size: NA; CDR3: CASSLAGGNTGELFF; DNA: TGTGCCAGCAGCTTGGCCGGGGGTAACACCGGGGAGCTGTTTTTT
D: TRBD1; J: TRBJ1-4; V: TRBV5-1; size: NA; CDR3: CASSLATGGHKKLFF; DNA: TGCGCCAGCAGCTTGGCGACAGGGGGTCATAAAAAACTGTTTTTT
D: NA; J: TRBJ2-5; V: TRBV7-6; size: NA; CDR3: CASSLTRALGTETQYF; DNA: TGTGCCAGCAGCTTAACCCGGGCCCTAGGCACAGAGACCCAGTACTTC
D: TRBD2; J: TRBJ2-1; V: TRBV9; size: once; CDR3: CASSVGPSGSRYNEQFF; DNA: TGTGCCAGCAGCGTAGGGCCTAGCGGGAGTAGGTACAATGAGCAGTTCTTC
D: NA; J: TRBJ2-5; V: TRBV19; size: few; CDR3: CASSSGETQYF; DNA: TGTGCCAGTAGTTCCGGGGAGACCCAGTACTTC
D: TRBD2; J: TRBJ2-7; V: TRBV6-1; size: NA; CDR3: CASTGLAGSSYEQYF; DNA: TGTGCCAGCACCGGACTAGCGGGGAGCTCCTACGAGCAGTACTTC
D: TRBD1; J: TRBJ1-5; V: TRBV7-2; size: NA; CDR3: CASSQGGQGGQPQHF; DNA: TGTGCCAGCAGCCAAGGGGGACAGGGCGGACAGCCCCAGCATTTT
D: NA; J: TRBJ2-7; V: TRBV2; size: NA; CDR3: CASSVGPSYEQYF; DNA: TGTGCCAGCAGTGTGGGACCATCCTACGAGCAGTACTTC
D: NA; J: TRBJ1-2; V: TRBV6-5; size: NA; CDR3: CASSYRGGYTF; DNA: TGTGCCAGCAGTTACAGGGGTGGCTACACCTTC
D: NA; J: TRBJ2-4; V: TRBV28; size: NA; CDR3: CASGGRKGKNIQYF; DNA: TGTGCCAGCGGTGGCAGGAAGGGCAAAAACATTCAGTACTTC
D: NA; J: TRBJ1-1; V: TRBV19; size: NA; CDR3: CASGTIPFF; DNA: TGTGCCAGTGGGACAATACCTTTCTTT
D: NA; J: TRBJ2-5; V: TRBV5-1; size: NA; CDR3: CASSRAGDSQETQYF; DNA: TGCGCCAGCAGCAGGGCCGGGGACTCCCAAGAGACCCAGTACTTC
D: TRBD2; J: TRBJ2-3; V: TRBV11-2; size: NA; CDR3: CASSFSGRALDTQYF; DNA: TGTGCCAGCAGCTTTAGCGGGAGGGCCTTGGATACGCAGTATTTT
D: TRBD2; J: TRBJ2-5; V: TRBV11-2; size: NA; CDR3: CASSLGWTSGEETQYF; DNA: TGTGCCAGCAGCTTAGGGTGGACTAGCGGGGAAGAGACCCAGTACTTC